These 20 T cell receptor beta chains were sequenced from one sample in a study of blood T cells in healthy people across ages. A J-beta primer mix and a sample-barcoded 5' primer were used in a second PCR of about 7 to 12 cycles. TCRdb re-derived calls from the 5' RACE reads in MiXCR, one entry per CDR3 protein. The sample has some 920,000 distinct CDR3 sequences, roughly 51% seen once. Sequenced sample: blood. The source of these receptors is a woman aged 55-70 years in good health.

This chain joins TRBV3-1 and TRBJ2-3, with 8 nucleotides matching TRBD2. The V gene end was trimmed by 1 base and the J gene end by 0 bases; junction bases not matched to a gene: 6. There are 17 residues in the CDR3. Germline CDR1 and CDR2: LGHDT and YNNKEL (reference sequence). CDR3 protein: CASSQAGGVPSTDTQYF. DNA for the CDR3: TGTGCCAGCAGCCAAGCCGGGGGGGTACCTAGCACAGATACGCAGTATTTT.

As concerns this clonotype: A read error is possible here, since a much larger clone lies one base away. The chain's CDR3 is CSAGGDRETEAFF. Here the CDR3 DNA reads TGCAGTGCGGGGGGTGACAGGGAGACTGAAGCTTTCTTT. This chain uses TRBV20-1 with TRBJ1-1; 7 nucleotides align to TRBD1. J lost 5 bases, V lost 6 bases, and 9 bases had no gene match. Germline V gene lookup returns CDR1 DFQATT and CDR2 SNEGSKA (reference sequence). CDR3 length: 13 residues.

With regard to this clonotype: Possible read error: a much larger clone is one base away. This chain connects TRBV9 to TRBJ2-7; D is possibly TRBD2 (6 bases). Germline V gene lookup returns CDR1 SGDLS and CDR2 YYNGEE. The CDR3 length is 15 residues. The CDR3 DNA sequence: TGTGCCGGCAGCCCATCCTCCGGCGGGGCCAACGAGCAGTACTTC. It translates to CAGSPSSGGANEQYF.

Only a few counts were recorded for this clonotype. The V call is TRBV27, the J call TRBJ2-7; 7 bases fit TRBD2. From germline, CDR1 is MNHEY and CDR2 SMNVEV (reference sequence). Trimming took 5 bases from V and 4 from J; bases not matched to a gene: 14. CDR3 length: 16 residues. The CDR3 nucleotides read TGTGCCAGCAGTCATTATCAGGGCGGGAGAACATACGAGCAGTACTTC. Residues: CASSHYQGGRTYEQYF.

This chain uses TRBV12-3 or TRBV12-4 with TRBJ1-1; perhaps TRBD1 as D (5 bases). This CDR3 contains 14 residues. Trimming took 1 base from V and 13 from J, leaving 19 bases between them. CDR3 protein: CASSLGGEPTLVFF. The DNA for the CDR3 is TGTGCCAGCAGTTTAGGGGGGGAGCCAACGTTGGTTTTCTTT.

The CDR3: CASPVIAEAPGTDTQYF. The CDR3 DNA reads TGTGCCAGCCCAGTTATAGCGGAGGCCCCCGGCACAGATACGCAGTATTTT. The chain employs TRBV21-1 and TRBJ2-3; TRBD2, the D gene given by the table, was not confirmed from the DNA. TRBV21-1 is given as a pseudogene. The CDR3 totals 17 residues.

This clonotype appeared a few times. The J gene is TRBJ2-3, the V gene TRBV29-1; D gene ambiguous. CDR1 SQVTM and CDR2 ANQGSEA come from the germline V gene. Trimming took 7 bases from V and 1 from J, leaving 6 bases between them. This CDR3 has 11 residues. CDR3 in amino acids: CSGGRTDTQYF. CDR3 sequence (DNA): TGCAGCGGAGGCCGCACAGATACGCAGTATTTT.

This clonotype was picked up a small number of times. J is TRBJ2-7 and V is TRBV3-1; the match to TRBD2 covers 10 bases. The CDR3 length is 15 residues. Germline assignment: CDR1 LGHDT and CDR2 YNNKEL (reference sequence). Trimming cost V 3 bases and J 3 bases; bases outside gene matches: 5. Here the CDR3 reads CASSQGLANHYEQYF. The CDR3 coding sequence is TGTGCCAGCAGCCAGGGACTAGCGAACCACTACGAGCAGTACTTC.

This clonotype was picked up a small number of times. This chain connects TRBV20-1 to TRBJ2-3; TRBD2 is a possible D gene (5 bases). Germline loops: CDR1 DFQATT, CDR2 SNEGSKA (reference sequence). The V and J ends lost 3 bases and 4 bases respectively, with 11 bases between them. CDR3 length equals 13 residues. The CDR3 DNA reads TGCAGTGCTAGTGCTGCGGGCGCAGATACGCAGTATTTT. Its translation is CSASAAGADTQYF.

The rearrangement uses TRBV20-1 and TRBJ2-5, with 8 bases matching TRBD1. Germline assignment: CDR1 DFQATT and CDR2 SNEGSKA (reference sequence). This CDR3 is 13 amino acids long. The J segment lost 11 bases and the V segment lost 8 bases, leaving 16 bases of the junction unmatched. The CDR3 bases are TGCAGTAGGTGGCCAGGGGGCCTTAATGAGCAGTACTTC. This encodes CSRWPGGLNEQYF.

The CDR3 protein is CASRSIGSYEQYF. In DNA form, the CDR3 reads TGTGCCAGCAGGTCCATAGGATCTTACGAGCAGTACTTC. This chain links TRBV5-6 with TRBJ2-7; the D is unclear. The germline gives CDR1 SGHDT, CDR2 YYEEEE. Trimming shortened V by 5 bases and J by 4 bases, and 13 bases separated the two germline ends. The CDR3 has 13 residues. The variable domain in full, completed from reference TRBV5-6 and TRBJ2-7, reads DAGVTQSPTHLIKTRGQQVTLRCSPKSGHDTVSWYQQALGQGPQFIFQYYEEEERQRGNFPDRFSGHQFPNYSSELNVNALLLGDSALYLCASRSIGSYEQYFGPGTRLTVT.

This clonotype was observed a handful of times. The chain carries TRBV20-1 and TRBJ1-5, with D possibly matching TRBD1 (6 bases). V was clipped by 6 bases and J by 3 bases, with 12 bases between them. This CDR3 contains 13 residues. From germline, CDR1 is DFQATT and CDR2 SNEGSKA (reference sequence). The CDR3 protein is CSARGQPNQPQHF. As DNA, the CDR3 is TGCAGTGCCAGGGGCCAGCCCAATCAGCCCCAGCATTTT.

This chain links TRBV2 with TRBJ1-1; D gene ambiguous. Trimming took 7 bases from V and 4 from J, leaving 19 bases between them. CDR1 and CDR2 from the germline V gene are SNHLY and FYNNEI. This CDR3 has 15 residues. In DNA, the CDR3 is TGTGCCAGCACCGAAGCGCCGGCCCCGGGCACTGAAGCTTTCTTT. It specifies CASTEAPAPGTEAFF.

The V call is TRBV3-1, the J call TRBJ2-7; 9 nucleotides line up with TRBD1. Trimming at V came to 3 bases and at J to 7 bases, leaving 10 bases not matched to a gene. The CDR3 has 15 residues. Germline assignment: CDR1 LGHDT and CDR2 YNNKEL (reference sequence). CDR3 nucleotides: TGTGCCAGCAGCCACCAAGGACAGGGGTTGGGAGAGCAGTACTTC. Protein product: CASSHQGQGLGEQYF.

This chain links TRBV7-2 with TRBJ1-2, with TRBD1 matching 7 bases. V shed 5 bases, J shed 6 bases, and the junction held 9 bases outside the gene matches. Germline CDR1 is SGHTA and CDR2 is FQGNSA. The CDR3 consists of 14 residues. In nucleotides, the CDR3 is TGTGCCAGCAGCGCCCGACAGGGCGAGGATGGCTACACCTTC. The encoded protein is CASSARQGEDGYTF. The full variable domain, its missing parts supplied by reference TRBV7-2 and TRBJ1-2, is GAGVSQSPSNKVTEKGKDVELRCDPISGHTALYWYRQSLGQGLEFLIYFQGNSAPDKSGLPSDRFSAERTGGSVSTLTIQRTQQEDSAVYLCASSARQGEDGYTFGSGTRLTVV.

In this sample, this clonotype turned up once. This chain uses TRBV28 with TRBJ2-1; 7 bases are shared with TRBD2. Germline loops: CDR1 MDHEN, CDR2 SYDVKM. CDR3 size: 15 residues. The V segment lost 6 bases and the J segment 1 base; nucleotides outside the gene matches: 6. The CDR3 reads CASRVAGESYNEQFF. CDR3 nucleotides: TGTGCCAGCAGAGTAGCGGGCGAATCCTACAATGAGCAGTTCTTC.

The chain employs TRBV3-1 and TRBJ1-6, with 9 bases matching TRBD1. CDR1 is LGHDT and CDR2 is YNNKEL in the germline V gene (reference sequence). Trimming removed 4 bases from V and 8 bases from J; junction bases left unmatched: 3. The CDR3 extends over 14 amino acids. The CDR3 spells CASSRWDRDSPLHF. The CDR3 nucleotides read TGTGCCAGCAGCCGATGGGACAGGGATTCACCCCTCCACTTT.

This chain uses TRBV20-1 with TRBJ2-1, with D unclear. V lost 1 base and J lost 0, with 13 bases in between. Germline V gene data show CDR1 as DFQATT and CDR2 as SNEGSKA (reference sequence). This CDR3 contains 16 residues. The CDR3 region has the DNA TGCAGTGCTAGAGTTACCTTAAGGGACTCCTACAATGAGCAGTTCTTC. It translates to CSARVTLRDSYNEQFF.

Concerning this clonotype itself: Compared with germline, one end of the junction differs, possibly owing to a read error. The chain couples TRBV7-3 to TRBJ2-3; tentative D call: TRBD2 (6 bases). The CDR3 is 17 residues long. Germline V lookup: CDR1 SGHTA, CDR2 FQGTGA. For the CDR3, the DNA is TGTGCCAGCAGCTCAAACGTTCGGGAGTACCCCACAGATGCGCAGTATTTT. This translates into CASSSNVREYPTDAQYF.

This clonotype was found a few times. J is TRBJ2-5 and V is TRBV28; D is undetermined. The CDR3 length is 10 residues. Germline lookup yields CDR1 MDHEN and CDR2 SYDVKM. V was trimmed by 7 bases and J by 6 bases, leaving 6 bases between them. The CDR3 is CASNGQTQYF. The CDR3 nucleotides are TGTGCCAGCAACGGGCAGACCCAGTACTTC.